This T cell receptor beta chain was observed in a study of T cell responses to AZD1222 COVID-19 vaccine. Method: immunoSEQ multiplex PCR; TCRdb's copy keeps in-frame clones and lacks some. Among 90,000 to 140,000 clones, 88% were seen once, and the ten largest hold over 8%. Turning to this clone: The antigen remains undetermined.

Whole-study findings and limits: Along spike, vaccine-associated CD4 TCRs were found throughout, with dominance at 160-218 and 743-854. White British ancestry dominated among donors, who included more females, and clonal diversity was possibly underestimated.

The CDR3 covers 13 residues. The germline CDR1 and CDR2 sequences are LNHDA and SQIVND (reference sequence). V dropped 6 bases and J dropped 10 bases, with 13 bases sitting between them. The V gene is TRBV19, the J gene TRBJ1-6; D is perhaps TRBD1 (5 bases). Material: peripheral blood, obtained on day 0 of AZD1222 vaccination. The clonotype was recovered from an adult in good health. The CDR3 DNA reads as TGTGCCAGTAGACCCAGGGTCGACTCACCCCTCCACTTT. This gives the protein CASRPRVDSPLHF.